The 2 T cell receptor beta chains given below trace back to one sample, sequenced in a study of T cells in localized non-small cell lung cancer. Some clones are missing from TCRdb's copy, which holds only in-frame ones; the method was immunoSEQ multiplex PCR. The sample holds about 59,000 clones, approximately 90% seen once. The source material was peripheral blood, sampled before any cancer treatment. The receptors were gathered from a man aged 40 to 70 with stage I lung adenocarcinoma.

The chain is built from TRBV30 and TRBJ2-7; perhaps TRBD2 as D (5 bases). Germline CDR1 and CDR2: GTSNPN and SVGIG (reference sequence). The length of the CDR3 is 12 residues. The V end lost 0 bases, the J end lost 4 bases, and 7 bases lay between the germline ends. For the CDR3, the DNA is TGTGCCTGGAGTGTACGGGGTTACGAGCAGTACTTC. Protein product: CAWSVRGYEQYF.

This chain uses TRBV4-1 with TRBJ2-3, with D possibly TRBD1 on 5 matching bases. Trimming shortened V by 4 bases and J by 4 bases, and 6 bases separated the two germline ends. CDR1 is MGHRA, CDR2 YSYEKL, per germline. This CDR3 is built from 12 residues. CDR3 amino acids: CASSRGADTQYF. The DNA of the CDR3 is TGCGCCAGCAGCCGGGGCGCAGATACGCAGTATTTT.